One and the same sample provided the 7 T cell receptor beta chains below, sequenced in a study of blood T cell repertoires in COVID-19. Only in-frame clones appear in the TCRdb table, and some are missing; sequencing was by immunoSEQ multiplex PCR. The sample holds 100,000 to 110,000 clones, roughly 84% seen once. The sample was peripheral blood. These receptors all come from a human donor in a cohort sampled during active COVID-19.

This clone was picked up a small number of times. For the CDR3, the DNA is TGTGCCAGCAGTGTGGGGCGGGGGATGGATACGCAGTATTTT. It is translated as CASSVGRGMDTQYF. The V and J genes are TRBV2 and TRBJ2-3, with 7 bases matching TRBD2. This CDR3 has 14 residues. Trimming took 4 bases from V and 6 from J; bases not matched to a gene: 7. Germline lookup yields CDR1 SNHLY and CDR2 FYNNEI.

The chain recombines TRBV6-5 with TRBJ1-1; D unresolved. Germline-derived CDR1 and CDR2 are MNHEY and SVGAGI. The V gene lost 6 bases and the J gene lost 2 bases, with 10 bases spanning the gap. The CDR3 runs to 13 residues. CDR3 nucleotides: TGTGCCAGCAGAAAGGAGGGTAACACTGAAGCTTTCTTT. Protein sequence: CASRKEGNTEAFF.

This sequence joins TRBV11-2 and TRBJ2-1; 8 nucleotides line up with TRBD2. Germline V CDR1 and CDR2: SGHAT, FQNNGV. J gave up 10 bases and V 4 bases, and 15 bases lay outside the gene matches. The CDR3 length is 16 residues. The CDR3 is CASSSPSGTSHREQFF. The CDR3 nucleotides read TGTGCCAGCAGCTCCCCCTCCGGGACTAGTCACCGGGAGCAGTTCTTC.

The chain has TRBV11-3 and TRBJ2-3; 11 nucleotides line up with TRBD2. The CDR3 is 14 residues long. Germline-derived CDR1 and CDR2 are SGHNT and YENEEA. V dropped 3 bases and J dropped 10; count of bases not matched to a gene: 6. The CDR3, as DNA: TGTGCCAGCAGCTTTAGCGGGGGGGCCGGATCGCAGTATTTT. This codes for CASSFSGGAGSQYF.

V and J are TRBV27 and TRBJ2-2; TRBD1 agrees at 7 bases. V was pared by 6 bases and J by 4 bases, with 2 bases of the junction left unmatched. Germline lookup yields CDR1 MNHEY and CDR2 SMNVEV (reference sequence). The CDR3 consists of 13 residues. The CDR3 DNA sequence: TGTGCCAGCAGGTGGACAGGCACCGGGGAGCTGTTTTTT. This encodes CASRWTGTGELFF.

The chain is built from TRBV29-1 and TRBJ2-1; the D gene is possibly TRBD1 (5 bases). Germline V gene lookup returns CDR1 SQVTM and CDR2 ANQGSEA. The CDR3 is 12 residues long. CDR3 loop: CSRGRVANEQFF. The CDR3 DNA sequence: TGCAGTAGGGGAAGGGTTGCCAATGAGCAGTTCTTC.

V gene TRBV6-4 combines with J gene TRBJ2-3; D gene uncertain. Germline V lookup: CDR1 MRHNA, CDR2 SNTAGT. The CDR3 is 14 amino acids. Trimming pared 3 bases from V and 0 bases from J, leaving 7 bases between. The CDR3 bases are TGTGCCAGCAGTGAGGCAGAAAGCACAGATACGCAGTATTTT. It translates to CASSEAESTDTQYF.